The 9 T cell receptor beta chains given below trace back to one sample, sequenced in a study of radiation and T cells in renal cell carcinoma. TCRdb's copy holds only in-frame clones and misses some; the assay was immunoSEQ multiplex PCR. Here the sample spans 120,000 to 150,000 clones, 75% to 90% being singletons. Time point denoted: blood 4 weeks post-SBRT, at nephrectomy. The treatment is: 15 Gy SBRT to primary tumor, nephrectomy 4 weeks later. Sequences were derived from blood, sampled from a patient whose treatment included radiotherapy and nephrectomy. These TCRs come from a woman aged 45-65 years with renal cell carcinoma.

This chain connects TRBV14 to TRBJ2-7; TRBD1 matches 9 bases. Trimming took 4 bases from V and 0 from J; bases not matched to a gene: 4. CDR3 size: 15 residues. The germline V gene has CDR1 SGHDN and CDR2 FVKESK. CDR3 in amino acids: CASSRGTGSSYEQYF. CDR3 bases: TGTGCCAGCAGCCGGGGGACAGGGAGCTCCTACGAGCAGTACTTC.

This rearrangement joins TRBV5-8 to TRBJ1-2; 7 bases are a match to TRBD1. CDR1 and CDR2 from the germline V gene are SGHTS and YDEGEE. The V gene end was trimmed by 4 bases and the J gene end by 4 bases; junction bases not matched to a gene: 7. The CDR3 length is 14 residues. CDR3 nucleotides: TGTGCCAGCAGCCCAAAGGACAGGCTCTATGGCTACACCTTC. This gives the protein CASSPKDRLYGYTF.

This chain connects TRBV28 to TRBJ1-1; possibly TRBD1 for D (5 bases). Between the trimmed V and J ends, which lost 3 bases and 3 bases, there was a span of 17 bases. Germline V CDR1 and CDR2: MDHEN, SYDVKM. This CDR3 has 16 residues. The CDR3 sequence is CASSFFGRVGDTEAFF. Here the CDR3 DNA reads TGTGCCAGCAGTTTTTTTGGCAGGGTTGGGGACACTGAAGCTTTCTTT.

This chain connects TRBV9 to TRBJ2-1; 11 nucleotides line up with TRBD2. Germline V gene lookup returns CDR1 SGDLS and CDR2 YYNGEE. This CDR3 is 17 amino acids long. V lost 0 bases and J lost 7; bases outside the gene matches: 9. CDR3 sequence: CASSVAGGTSGRNEQFF. The CDR3, as DNA: TGTGCCAGCAGCGTAGCCGGGGGGACTAGCGGTAGGAATGAGCAGTTCTTC.

The gene calls are TRBV11-3 and TRBJ2-7; 7 nucleotides match TRBD1. V was clipped by 5 bases and J by 5 bases; unmatched bases: 6. CDR1 is SGHNT and CDR2 is YENEEA in the germline V gene. The CDR3 is made up of 13 amino acids. The CDR3 here is CASSQGETHEQYF. CDR3 sequence (DNA): TGTGCCAGCAGCCAGGGGGAAACCCACGAGCAGTACTTC.

The chain carries TRBV27 and TRBJ1-2; 7 bases line up with TRBD1. This CDR3 contains 14 residues. V was clipped by 8 bases and J by 4 bases; unmatched bases: 10. CDR1 MNHEY and CDR2 SMNVEV come from the germline V gene (reference sequence). The CDR3 protein is CASRSRGGPYGYTF. The CDR3 DNA sequence: TGTGCCAGCCGATCAAGAGGGGGCCCCTATGGCTACACCTTC.

The rearrangement joins TRBV7-2 to TRBJ2-5; 8 positions agree with TRBD2. CDR3 length: 15 amino acids. Germline V CDR1 and CDR2: SGHTA, FQGNSA. Trimming took 2 bases from V and 6 from J; bases not matched to a gene: 8. CDR3 in DNA: TGTGCCAGCAGCTTAACCGGGGGGGCTGTTAAGACCCAGTACTTC. Encoded protein: CASSLTGGAVKTQYF.

Turning to this clone: Other DNA sequences within the sample encode an identical CDR3. V usage is TRBV10-3 and J usage is TRBJ1-1, with 9 bases lining up with TRBD1. The CDR3 runs 14 residues. V shed 0 bases and J 4 bases; nucleotides not matched to a gene: 0. CDR1 ENHRY and CDR2 SYGVKD come from the germline V gene. The CDR3 protein is CAISESTGGTEAFF. The CDR3, as DNA: TGTGCCATCAGTGAGTCGACAGGGGGCACTGAAGCTTTCTTT.

The sample holds a few counts of this clone. The rearrangement links TRBV2 to TRBJ1-2; the D is unclear. The CDR3 loop spans 15 amino acids. V lost 9 bases to trimming and J lost 4 bases, with 21 bases between them. Germline V CDR1 and CDR2: SNHLY, FYNNEI. The CDR3 DNA reads as TGTGCCAGTGAGTTGGCCCCGGGAGGTAGCTATGGCTACACCTTC. Translation gives CASELAPGGSYGYTF. The variable domain in full, with the rest retrieved from reference TRBV2 and TRBJ1-2, is EPEVTQTPSHQVTQMGQEVILRCVPISNHLYFYWYRQILGQKVEFLVSFYNNEISEKSEIFDDQFSVERPDGSNFTLKIRSTKLEDSAMYFCASELAPGGSYGYTFGSGTRLTVV.